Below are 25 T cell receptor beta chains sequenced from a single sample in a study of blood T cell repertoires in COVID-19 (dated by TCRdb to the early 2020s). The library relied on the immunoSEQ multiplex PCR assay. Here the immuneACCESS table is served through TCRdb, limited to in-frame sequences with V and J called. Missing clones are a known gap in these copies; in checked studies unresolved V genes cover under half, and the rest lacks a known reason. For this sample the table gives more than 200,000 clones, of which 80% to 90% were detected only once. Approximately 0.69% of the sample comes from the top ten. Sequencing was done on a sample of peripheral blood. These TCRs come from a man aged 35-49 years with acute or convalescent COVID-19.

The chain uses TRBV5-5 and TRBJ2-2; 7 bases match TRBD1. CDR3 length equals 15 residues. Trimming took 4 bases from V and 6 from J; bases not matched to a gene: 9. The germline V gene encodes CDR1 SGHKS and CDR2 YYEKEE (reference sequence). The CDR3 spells CASSPVRGLPGELFF. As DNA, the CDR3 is TGTGCCAGCAGCCCGGTTAGGGGGCTACCCGGGGAGCTGTTTTTT. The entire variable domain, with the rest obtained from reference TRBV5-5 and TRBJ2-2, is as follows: DAGVTQSPTHLIKTRGQQVTLRCSPISGHKSVSWYQQVLGQGPQFIFQYYEKEERGRGNFPDRFSARQFPNYSSELNVNALLLGDSALYLCASSPVRGLPGELFFGEGSRLTVL.

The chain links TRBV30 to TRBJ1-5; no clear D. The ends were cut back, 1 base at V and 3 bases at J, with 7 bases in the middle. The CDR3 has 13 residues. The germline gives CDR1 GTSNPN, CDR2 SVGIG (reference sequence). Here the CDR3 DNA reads TGTGCCTGGAGTGCCGGGGTCAATCAGCCCCAGCATTTT. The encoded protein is CAWSAGVNQPQHF. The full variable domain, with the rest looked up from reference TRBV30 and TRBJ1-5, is SQTIHQWPATLVQPVGSPLSLECTVEGTSNPNLYWYRQAAGRGLQLLFYSVGIGQISSEVPQNLSASRPQDRQFILSSKKLLLSDSGFYLCAWSAGVNQPQHFGDGTRLSIL.

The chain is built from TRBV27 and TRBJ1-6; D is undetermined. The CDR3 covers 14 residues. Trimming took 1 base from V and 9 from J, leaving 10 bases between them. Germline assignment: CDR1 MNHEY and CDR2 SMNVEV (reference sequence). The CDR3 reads CASSLYPGSSPLHF. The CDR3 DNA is TGTGCCAGCAGTTTATATCCCGGGAGTTCACCCCTCCACTTT.

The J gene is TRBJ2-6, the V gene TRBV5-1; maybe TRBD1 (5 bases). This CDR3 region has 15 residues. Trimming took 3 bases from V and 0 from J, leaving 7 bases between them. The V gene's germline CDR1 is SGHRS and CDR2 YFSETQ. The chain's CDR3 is CASSSDNSGANVLTF. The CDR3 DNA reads TGCGCCAGCAGCTCGGACAACTCTGGGGCCAACGTCCTGACTTTC.

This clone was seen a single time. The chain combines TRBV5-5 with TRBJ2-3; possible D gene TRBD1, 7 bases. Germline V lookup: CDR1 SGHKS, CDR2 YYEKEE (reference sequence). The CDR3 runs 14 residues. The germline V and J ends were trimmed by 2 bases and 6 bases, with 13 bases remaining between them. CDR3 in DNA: TGTGCCAGCAGCTTTGGAGGGGGCTCGGATACGCAGTATTTT. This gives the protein CASSFGGGSDTQYF.

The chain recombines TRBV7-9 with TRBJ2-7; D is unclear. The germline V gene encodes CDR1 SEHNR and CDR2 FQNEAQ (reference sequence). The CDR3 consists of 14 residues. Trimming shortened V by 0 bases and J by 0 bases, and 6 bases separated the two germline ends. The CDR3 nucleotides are TGTGCCAGCAGCTTAGCAGTCAGCTCCTACGAGCAGTACTTC. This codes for CASSLAVSSYEQYF. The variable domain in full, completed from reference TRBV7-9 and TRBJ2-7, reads DTGVSQNPRHKITKRGQNVTFRCDPISEHNRLYWYRQTLGQGPEFLTYFQNEAQLEKSRLLSDRFSAERPKGSFSTLEIQRTEQGDSAMYLCASSLAVSSYEQYFGPGTRLTVT.

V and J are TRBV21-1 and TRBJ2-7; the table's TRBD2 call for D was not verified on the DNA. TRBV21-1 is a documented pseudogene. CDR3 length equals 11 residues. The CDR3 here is CASNPRAKQYF. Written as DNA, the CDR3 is TGTGCCAGCAATCCGAGGGCAAAGCAGTACTTC.

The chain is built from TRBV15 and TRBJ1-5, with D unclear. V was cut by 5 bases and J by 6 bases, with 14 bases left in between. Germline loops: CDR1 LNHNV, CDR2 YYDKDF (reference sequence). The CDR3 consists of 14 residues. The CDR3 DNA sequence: TGTGCCACCAGCCGAGCTTGGGCAATTCAGCCCCAGCATTTT. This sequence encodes CATSRAWAIQPQHF.

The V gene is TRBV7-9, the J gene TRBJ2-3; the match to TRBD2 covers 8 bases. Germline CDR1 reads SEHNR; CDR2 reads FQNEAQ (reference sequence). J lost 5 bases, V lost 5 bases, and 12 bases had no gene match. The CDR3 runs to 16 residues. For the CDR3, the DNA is TGTGCCAGCAGCCACGGGACTAGTCCGCGGGGAGATACGCAGTATTTT. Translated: CASSHGTSPRGDTQYF. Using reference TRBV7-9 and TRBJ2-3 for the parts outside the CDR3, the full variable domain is DTGVSQNPRHKITKRGQNVTFRCDPISEHNRLYWYRQTLGQGPEFLTYFQNEAQLEKSRLLSDRFSAERPKGSFSTLEIQRTEQGDSAMYLCASSHGTSPRGDTQYFGPGTRLTVL.

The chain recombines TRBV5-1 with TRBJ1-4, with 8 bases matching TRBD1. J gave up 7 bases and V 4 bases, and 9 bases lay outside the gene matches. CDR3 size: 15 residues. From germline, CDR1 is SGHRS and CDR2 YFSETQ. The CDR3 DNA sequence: TGCGCCAGCAGCCAAGGACAGGGCGGGAGTGAAAAACTGTTTTTT. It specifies CASSQGQGGSEKLFF. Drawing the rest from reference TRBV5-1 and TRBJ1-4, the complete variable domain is KAGVTQTPRYLIKTRGQQVTLSCSPISGHRSVSWYQQTPGQGLQFLFEYFSETQRNKGNFPGRFSGRQFSNSRSEMNVSTLELGDSALYLCASSQGQGGSEKLFFGSGTQLSVL.

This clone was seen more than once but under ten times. CDR3 bases: TGTGCCTCCTGGGACAGGGGGCAGAATTCACCCCTCCACTTT. Protein product: CASWDRGQNSPLHF. The chain links TRBV19 to TRBJ1-6; TRBD1 aligns across 12 bases. This CDR3 comprises 14 residues. In germline, CDR1 is LNHDA, CDR2 SQIVND (reference sequence). V dropped 11 bases and J dropped 7; count of bases not matched to a gene: 6.

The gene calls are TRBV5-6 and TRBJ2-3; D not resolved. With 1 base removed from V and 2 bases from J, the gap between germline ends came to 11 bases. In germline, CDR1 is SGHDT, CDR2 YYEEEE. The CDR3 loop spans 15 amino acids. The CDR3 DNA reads TGTGCCAGCAGCTTGCTCACACGTAACACAGATACGCAGTATTTT. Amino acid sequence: CASSLLTRNTDTQYF.

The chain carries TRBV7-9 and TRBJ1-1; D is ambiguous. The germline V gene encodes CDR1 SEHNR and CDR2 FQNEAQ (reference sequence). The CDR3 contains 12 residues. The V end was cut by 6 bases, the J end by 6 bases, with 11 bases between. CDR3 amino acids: CASSRTVAEAFF. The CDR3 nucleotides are TGTGCCAGCAGTCGTACAGTGGCTGAAGCTTTCTTT. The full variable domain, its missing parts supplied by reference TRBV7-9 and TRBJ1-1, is DTGVSQNPRHKITKRGQNVTFRCDPISEHNRLYWYRQTLGQGPEFLTYFQNEAQLEKSRLLSDRFSAERPKGSFSTLEIQRTEQGDSAMYLCASSRTVAEAFFGQGTRLTVV.

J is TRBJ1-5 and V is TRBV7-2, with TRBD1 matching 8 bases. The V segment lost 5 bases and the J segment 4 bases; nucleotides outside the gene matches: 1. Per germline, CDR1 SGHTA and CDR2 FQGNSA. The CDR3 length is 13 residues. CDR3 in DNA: TGTGCCAGCAGCCGACAGGGGAATCAGCCCCAGCATTTT. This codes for CASSRQGNQPQHF.

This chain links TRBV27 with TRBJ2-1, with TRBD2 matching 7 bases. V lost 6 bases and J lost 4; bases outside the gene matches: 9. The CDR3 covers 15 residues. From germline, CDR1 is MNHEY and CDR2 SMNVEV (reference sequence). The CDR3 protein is CASRSAGVTYNEQFF. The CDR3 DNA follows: TGTGCCAGCAGAAGTGCGGGGGTCACATACAATGAGCAGTTCTTC.

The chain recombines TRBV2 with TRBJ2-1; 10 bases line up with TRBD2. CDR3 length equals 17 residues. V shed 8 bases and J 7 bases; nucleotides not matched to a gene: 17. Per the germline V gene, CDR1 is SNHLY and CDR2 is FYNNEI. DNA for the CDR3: TGTGCCAGCTCCGCTGGAGCGGGGGGGCCCCTCTTAAATGAGCAGTTCTTC. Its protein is CASSAGAGGPLLNEQFF.

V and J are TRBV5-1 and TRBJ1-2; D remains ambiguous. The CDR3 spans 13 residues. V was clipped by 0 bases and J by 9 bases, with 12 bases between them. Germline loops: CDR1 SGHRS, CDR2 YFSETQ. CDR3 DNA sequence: TGCGCCAGCAGCTTGGACAGCCAGCTGAGCTACACCTTC. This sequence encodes CASSLDSQLSYTF. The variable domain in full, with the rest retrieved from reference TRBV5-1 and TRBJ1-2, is KAGVTQTPRYLIKTRGQQVTLSCSPISGHRSVSWYQQTPGQGLQFLFEYFSETQRNKGNFPGRFSGRQFSNSRSEMNVSTLELGDSALYLCASSLDSQLSYTFGSGTRLTVV.

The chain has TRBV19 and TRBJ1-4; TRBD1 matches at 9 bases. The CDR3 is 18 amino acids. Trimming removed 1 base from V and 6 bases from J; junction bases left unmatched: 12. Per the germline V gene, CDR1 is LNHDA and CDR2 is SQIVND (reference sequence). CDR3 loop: CASSIGATGGLGDEKLFF. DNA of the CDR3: TGTGCCAGTAGTATAGGGGCGACAGGGGGATTGGGAGATGAAAAACTGTTTTTT.

The CDR3 DNA follows: TGCGCCAGCAAGACAGAGAACACTGAAGCTTTCTTT. Its protein product is CASKTENTEAFF. This chain joins TRBV5-1 and TRBJ1-1, with a tentative D call TRBD1 (5 bases). The V gene lost 6 bases and the J gene lost 1 base, with 7 bases spanning the gap. CDR1 is SGHRS, CDR2 YFSETQ, per germline. This CDR3 contains 12 residues.

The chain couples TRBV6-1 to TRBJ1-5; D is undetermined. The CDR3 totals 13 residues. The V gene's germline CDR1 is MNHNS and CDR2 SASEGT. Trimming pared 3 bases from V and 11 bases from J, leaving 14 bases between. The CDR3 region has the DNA TGTGCCAGCAGTGATCAGACTGAATCGGCCCAGCATTTT. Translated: CASSDQTESAQHF.

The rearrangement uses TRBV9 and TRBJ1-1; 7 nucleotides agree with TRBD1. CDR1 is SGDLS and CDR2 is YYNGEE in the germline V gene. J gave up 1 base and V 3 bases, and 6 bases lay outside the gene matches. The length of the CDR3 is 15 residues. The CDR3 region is CASSGRTGENTEAFF. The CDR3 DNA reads TGTGCCAGCAGCGGACGGACAGGCGAGAACACTGAAGCTTTCTTT.

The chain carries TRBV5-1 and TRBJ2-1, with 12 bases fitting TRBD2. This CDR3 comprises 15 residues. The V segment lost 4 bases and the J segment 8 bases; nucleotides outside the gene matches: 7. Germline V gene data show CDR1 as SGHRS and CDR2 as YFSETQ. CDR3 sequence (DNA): TGCGCCAGCAGCGGTGCTAGCGGGGGGGCCCATGAGCAGTTCTTC. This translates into CASSGASGGAHEQFF.

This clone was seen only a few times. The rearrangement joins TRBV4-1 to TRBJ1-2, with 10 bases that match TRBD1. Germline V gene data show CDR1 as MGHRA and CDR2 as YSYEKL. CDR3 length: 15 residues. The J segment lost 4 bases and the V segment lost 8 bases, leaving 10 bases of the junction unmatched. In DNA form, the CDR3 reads TGCGCCAGCGCCGGGACAGGGGAGGGACCCTATGGCTACACCTTC. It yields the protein CASAGTGEGPYGYTF.

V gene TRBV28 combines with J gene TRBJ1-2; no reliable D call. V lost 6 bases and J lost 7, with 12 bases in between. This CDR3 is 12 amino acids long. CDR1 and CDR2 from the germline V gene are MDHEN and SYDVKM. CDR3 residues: CASSATDFGYTF. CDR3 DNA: TGTGCCAGCAGCGCAACAGATTTTGGCTACACCTTC.

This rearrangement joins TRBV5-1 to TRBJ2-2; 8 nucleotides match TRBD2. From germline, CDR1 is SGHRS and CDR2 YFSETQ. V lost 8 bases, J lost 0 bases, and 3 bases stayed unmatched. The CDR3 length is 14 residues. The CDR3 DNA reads TGCGCCAGTTTAGCGGGGACGAACACCGGGGAGCTGTTTTTT. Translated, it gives CASLAGTNTGELFF.